Reported below is one TCR beta chain. Its antigen is undetermined. Profiled with immunoSEQ multiplex PCR; TCRdb holds only in-frame clones, not every one. Of millions of clones listed, roughly 94% are singletons. From germline, CDR1 is SGHRS and CDR2 YFSETQ. CDR3 size: 17 residues. V lost 0 bases to trimming and J lost 4 bases, with 18 bases between them. The data are from a study of shared clonotypes between healthy human individuals. Study observations and caveats: For naive CD4 cells, around 5% of clonotypes were shared across a handful of donors.

This receptor was identified in a man between 18 and 29 years old in good health. The genes are TRBV5-1 and TRBJ2-3, with D tentatively TRBD1 (6 bases). Specimen: naive CD4+ T cells sorted from blood. Subset indicated: CD45RA+ positively selected. The CDR3 region has the DNA TGCGCCAGCAGCTTGGAGGTCCCCGGACCAGGGGCAGATACGCAGTATTTT. Protein sequence: CASSLEVPGPGADTQYF.